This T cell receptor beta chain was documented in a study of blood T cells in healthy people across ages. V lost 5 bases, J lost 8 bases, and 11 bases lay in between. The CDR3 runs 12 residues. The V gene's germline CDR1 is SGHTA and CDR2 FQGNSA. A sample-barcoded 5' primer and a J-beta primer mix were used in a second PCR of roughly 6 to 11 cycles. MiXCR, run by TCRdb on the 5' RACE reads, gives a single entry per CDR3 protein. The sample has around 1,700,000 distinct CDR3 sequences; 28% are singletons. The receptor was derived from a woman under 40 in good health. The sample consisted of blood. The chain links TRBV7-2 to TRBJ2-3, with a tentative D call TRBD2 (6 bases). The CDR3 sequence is CASSKGLLTQYF. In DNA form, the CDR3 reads TGTGCCAGCAGCAAAGGACTACTTACGCAGTATTTT.